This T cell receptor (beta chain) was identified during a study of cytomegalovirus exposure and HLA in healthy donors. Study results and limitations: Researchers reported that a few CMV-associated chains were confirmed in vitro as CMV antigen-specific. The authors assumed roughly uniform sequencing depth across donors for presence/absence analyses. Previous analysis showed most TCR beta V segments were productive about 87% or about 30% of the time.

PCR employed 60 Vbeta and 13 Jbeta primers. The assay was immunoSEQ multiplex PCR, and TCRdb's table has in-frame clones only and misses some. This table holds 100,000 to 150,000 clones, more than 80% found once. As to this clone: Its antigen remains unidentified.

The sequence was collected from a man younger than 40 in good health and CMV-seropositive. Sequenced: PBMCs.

The CDR3 coding sequence is TGTGCCATCAGTGAATACGGACAGCGCTACGAGCAGTACTTC. The encoded protein is CAISEYGQRYEQYF. The rearrangement joins TRBV10-3 to TRBJ2-7, with D maybe TRBD1 (6 bases). The CDR3 extends over 14 amino acids. Trimming stripped 3 bases from V and 3 bases from J, with 12 bases between. CDR1 and CDR2 from the germline V gene are ENHRY and SYGVKD.